This T cell receptor beta chain was sequenced in a study of breast tumors, draining lymph nodes, adjacent tissues. Study-wide points: Data fit most tumor T cells coming from lymph node, expanding in tumor. Luminal-like breast cancer showed significantly higher tumor–nontumor repertoire similarity than basal-like.

Trimming at V came to 6 bases and at J to 9 bases, leaving 15 bases not matched to a gene. Germline CDR1 LNHDA, CDR2 SQIVND (reference sequence). CDR3 length: 16 residues. TCRdb ran MiXCR on the multiplex PCR reads and lists one entry per CDR3 protein. The sample carries some 150,000 distinct CDR3 sequences, about 34% recorded once. This clonotype was picked up one time. The target antigen is unknown. Breast cancer patients provided tissue from their axillary draining lymph nodes. The gene calls are TRBV19 and TRBJ2-1; 9 bases fit TRBD2. The sample comprised axillary lymph node tissue. The clonotype comes from a female donor with breast cancer. Some clones in this sample may be carry-over from other donors' samples. The CDR3 DNA reads TGTGCCAGTAGCCGCGGCGCGGGAGGGCCGGGAAGTGAGCAGTTCTTC. Protein: CASSRGAGGPGSEQFF.